This T cell receptor beta chain was profiled in a study of long-term antiretroviral therapy in people with HIV (dated by TCRdb to the early 2020s). Regarding the complete study: Collection of the earliest samples took place about a decade ahead of the 2015 WHO recommendation for immediate ART, at a time when ART was typically delayed until CD4 counts fell. This retrospective serial study examined whether starting ART and sustained HIV suppression were associated with changes in the composition and diversity of the TRB repertoire in peripheral blood. A total of roughly 200 cryopreserved PBMC samples came from a few dozen adults with confirmed HIV infection and were collected serially over a mean of roughly six years (range 1-12). Among the approximately 30 participants with HIV, eleven to twelve were female. No cross-contamination during QIAcube processing was seen in test extractions of a monoclonal T-cell line run alongside around 30 polyclonal samples.

Here is what the overall study found, with its caveats: Because pre-ART samples had limited cell numbers, profiling was done on unsorted PBMC rather than on sorted CD4+ and CD8+ T cells. ART initiation was associated with a significant increase in TRB diversity, but diversity stayed significantly below transplant donor controls even after long-term ART. Inferences about post-ART repertoire changes are limited because no data were available on ART adherence, viral resistance or therapy changes. Owing to limited PBMC availability, only the TCR beta chain was sequenced, without alpha chain pairing. The samples span the years 2004 to 2017, and the ART regimens used may be less effective than current regimens. HIV repertoires had narrower CDR3 length ranges than controls, and the network structure suggested an antigen-experienced repertoire that shifted only slightly toward naive after ART. Expanded TRB clones identified before ART initiation dominated the repertoire across all time points, though the dominance fluctuated and decreased in many PLHIV after ART.

Sequencing of the TRB variable region was done with the immunoSEQ hsTCRB v3.0 assay at survey level resolution. A depth of roughly 35,000-55,000 T-cell genomes per sample was targeted for TRB sequencing. An Illumina MiSeq with a v3 150-cycle kit was used to sequence the pooled TRB libraries. The published analysis was carried out like this. Analysis of repertoires was carried out in R inside a reproducible Nextflow workflow spanning QC, data transformation and analysis. LymphoSeq2, an R package for exploring AIRR-Seq data, was used to implement custom analyses. A few samples that yielded fewer than 5000 total TRB sequences were excluded, so that about 200 HIV repertoires were analyzed. Among the 190 or so HIV repertoires that were kept, roughly 58 were collected before ART initiation and under 150 were collected after ART initiation. Repertoires were downsampled to 5000 TRB nucleotide sequences, with summary statistics averaged over 100 downsampling iterations. Only TRB sequences with CDR3 regions of at least seven amino acids were retained for analysis. Diversity was assessed using a clonality score derived from Shannon entropy and using the Gini coefficient. In the repertoire networks, any two of the top 5000 CDR3 amino acid sequences were linked whenever the two sequences differed by an edit distance of one. For TRB CDR3 amino acid sequences, antigen specificity groups and MHC restriction were predicted with GLIPH2. To flag known CMV, EBV, HIV or tissue antigen associations, CDR3 amino acid sequences were matched against VDJdb and McPAS-TCR. Pre-ART, post-ART and control groups were compared with Wilcoxon signed-rank tests and Holm-Bonferroni correction. Imported from immuneACCESS, the table was reduced by TCRdb to in-frame sequences with V and J called. These copies leave out some clones; in studies compared against another copy, an unresolved V gene accounts for under half, and the cause of the remainder is not known. Clone size and V and J calls were adopted from that table, with D and trimming inferred from the DNA. The sample yields under 45,000 clones; roughly nine tenths were counted once. The ten largest clonotypes hold 4% of the sample.

Participants were included only if at least one PBMC sample before ART initiation and at least two post-ART samples were available. Treatment was received in the United States of America by all participants with HIV. Before DNA extraction, cryopreserved samples of about 0.95-11 million PBMC were thawed and then washed. At the time of the earliest PBMC sample, participants with HIV were aged between roughly 20 and 54 years. Each participant contributed PBMC samples from 1-4 timepoints before ART initiation and 2-8 timepoints after ART initiation, with a median of 7 samples. Serial HIV viral load, CD4+ T-cell count, ART history and demographic data were obtained for every participant. A Qiagen kit on a QIAcube was used to extract genomic DNA from unsorted PBMC, with samples processed in batches of 12. As for this clone: The specificity of this receptor is unknown. The input lacks base qualities; no much larger clone sits a single base away.

The receptor was derived from a woman in her forties or fifties with HIV. Sequencing was performed on unsorted PBMCs, taken 1.2 years after starting antiretroviral therapy.

This receptor has the CDR3 CSVELLGNEQFF. The DNA reads as follows: TGCAGCGTTGAACTCCTCGGCAATGAGCAGTTCTTC. Rearrangement joined TRBV29-1 to TRBJ2-1; the D gene is unclear. The CDR3 measures 12 amino acids from cysteine to phenylalanine. Of all the DNA, just the CDR3 is kept, 36 bases in frame from base 1. V lost 2 bases and J lost 6 bases; the stretch between them is 8 bases long. Via the germline V gene, CDR1 is SQVTM and CDR2 ANQGSEA.